This TCR beta chain was captured by sequencing in a study of CD8 T cells in Susac syndrome. The RNA, about 0.5 to 1 ug, was put through reverse transcription using random hexamers. MiXCR was run by TCRdb on the immunoSEQ multiplex PCR reads, yielding one entry per CDR3 protein. The repertoire holds a few hundred thousand distinct CDR3 sequences, with about 88% as singletons. CDR3 length: 15 residues. From germline, CDR1 is SGHRS and CDR2 YFSETQ. After removal of 0 bases from V and 6 bases from J, the junction contained 7 bases not matched to a gene. The sequence derives from a human donor with multiple sclerosis. Input material: CD8+ T cells from PBMCs. The chain links TRBV5-1 to TRBJ2-7, with 9 bases matching TRBD2. The chain's CDR3 is CASSLVLGLASEQYF. The DNA for the CDR3 is TGCGCCAGCAGCTTGGTTCTAGGACTAGCGAGCGAGCAGTACTTC.